These 30 T cell receptor beta chains share one sample of origin, sequenced in a study of CD8 T cells in ankylosing spondylitis. Their antigen targets remain unknown. General observations from the study: Blood of patients with ankylosing spondylitis appeared to be characterized by a TCR beta motif of eight highly homologous variants.

MiXCR, run by TCRdb on the 5' RACE reads, gives a single entry per CDR3 protein. The sample yields roughly 220,000 distinct CDR3 sequences, approximately 20% seen once. The sample consisted of blood, either unsorted or a sorted T cell fraction (not recorded which). These receptors all stem from a male donor with ankylosing spondylitis.

CDR3 loop: CASSFWGSDHEQYF. CDR3 nucleotides: TGTGCCAGCAGTTTTTGGGGATCGGACCACGAGCAGTACTTC. The chain links TRBV27 to TRBJ2-7; no clear D. There are 14 residues in the CDR3. Trimming pared 3 bases from V and 5 bases from J, leaving 14 bases between. Germline V gene sequence: CDR1 MNHEY, CDR2 SMNVEV (reference sequence).

This clonotype was counted only a few times. This sequence joins TRBV12-3 or TRBV12-4 and TRBJ1-2; maybe TRBD1 (5 bases). The CDR3 contains 14 residues. With 6 bases removed from V and 8 bases from J, the gap between germline ends came to 19 bases. The CDR3 loop is CASSLGPRGTGYTF. The CDR3 nucleotides are TGTGCCAGCAGCCTGGGACCCCGAGGGACGGGCTACACCTTC.

The chain links TRBV4-3 to TRBJ2-1; 7 bases are shared with TRBD1. Germline V gene lookup returns CDR1 LGHNA and CDR2 YSLEER. The V and J ends lost 1 base and 5 bases, in that order; junction bases with no gene match: 2. The CDR3 is 14 residues long. This CDR3 is CASSQVGQDNEQFF. The CDR3 DNA reads as TGCGCCAGCAGCCAAGTAGGACAGGACAATGAGCAGTTCTTC.

This clonotype has just a few counts. The chain uses TRBV30 and TRBJ1-1, with D unclear. V lost 5 bases and J lost 3, with 10 bases in between. Germline V gives CDR1 GTSNPN, CDR2 SVGIG (reference sequence). This CDR3 region has 12 residues. The CDR3 is CAWDIADTEAFF. DNA for the CDR3: TGTGCCTGGGACATCGCGGACACTGAAGCTTTCTTT.

This clonotype was detected only a few times. J is TRBJ2-1 and V is TRBV5-6; tentatively, D is TRBD2 (5 bases). Germline V CDR1 and CDR2: SGHDT, YYEEEE. CDR3 size: 12 residues. The germline V and J ends were trimmed by 1 base and 9 bases, with 8 bases remaining between them. The CDR3 DNA follows: TGTGCCAGCAGCTTGAACGCGGGTGAGCAGTTCTTC. Protein sequence: CASSLNAGEQFF.

V is TRBV3-1 and J is TRBJ2-1, with TRBD2 as a possible D gene (6 bases). Looked up from germline, CDR1 is LGHDT and CDR2 is YNNKEL (reference sequence). V was cut by 3 bases and J by 8 bases, with 17 bases left in between. The CDR3 is 15 residues long. For the CDR3, the DNA is TGTGCCAGCAGCCACGGGACTTCTTACATCTATGAGCAGTTCTTC. Translated, it gives CASSHGTSYIYEQFF.

This clonotype was recorded a few times. The rearrangement links TRBV27 to TRBJ2-7; 7 bases map to TRBD1. The CDR3 spans 15 residues. Unmatched junction bases numbered 2, after V lost 0 bases and J lost 0 bases. Per the germline V gene, CDR1 is MNHEY and CDR2 is SMNVEV (reference sequence). CDR3 in amino acids: CASSLSAGGSYEQYF. DNA for the CDR3: TGTGCCAGCAGTTTATCAGCAGGGGGCTCCTACGAGCAGTACTTC.

The chain has TRBV4-2 and TRBJ2-3; 8 bases agree with TRBD2. This CDR3 region has 19 residues. Germline CDR1 and CDR2: LGHNA and YNFKEQ. With 5 bases clipped from V and 0 bases from J, the junction kept 16 bases outside the gene matches. CDR3 nucleotide sequence: TGTGCCAGCAGCAATGGGGTACTAGCGGACATGGGTAGCACAGATACGCAGTATTTT. The encoded protein is CASSNGVLADMGSTDTQYF.

This clonotype appeared a few times. The chain combines TRBV20-1 with TRBJ2-7; 9 bases agree with TRBD1. Germline loops: CDR1 DFQATT, CDR2 SNEGSKA (reference sequence). This CDR3 region has 17 residues. Trimming cost V 6 bases and J 5 bases; bases outside gene matches: 20. The CDR3, as DNA: TGCAGTGCGGGACCGGGACAGGGAAGGACTGGGTTCCACGAGCAGTACTTC. This sequence encodes CSAGPGQGRTGFHEQYF.

The rearrangement joins TRBV7-9 to TRBJ2-7; 7 bases match TRBD2. J gave up 4 bases and V 4 bases, and 10 bases lay outside the gene matches. CDR3 length: 15 residues. Germline V CDR1 and CDR2: SEHNR, FQNEAQ (reference sequence). The CDR3 bases are TGTGCCAGCAGCTCCCACATGACTAGCTTTTACGAGCAGTACTTC. It yields the protein CASSSHMTSFYEQYF.

This clonotype was found many times. The chain recombines TRBV7-9 with TRBJ1-1, with D uncertain. V lost 5 bases and J 0 bases, leaving 10 bases between the germline ends. The CDR3 spans 14 residues. Germline CDR1 reads SEHNR; CDR2 reads FQNEAQ (reference sequence). The CDR3 loop is CASSHGRLNTEAFF. The CDR3 region has the DNA TGTGCCAGCAGCCACGGACGGCTGAACACTGAAGCTTTCTTT.

The V call is TRBV10-3, the J call TRBJ2-5; 10 nucleotides match TRBD2. This CDR3 region has 17 residues. Trimming took 0 bases from V and 2 from J; bases not matched to a gene: 6. CDR1 ENHRY and CDR2 SYGVKD come from the germline V gene. CDR3 in DNA: TGTGCCATCAGTGAGTCTCCTAGCGGGAGTGGGCAAGAGACCCAGTACTTC. This gives the protein CAISESPSGSGQETQYF.

The chain combines TRBV29-1 with TRBJ2-2; tentatively, D is TRBD2 (5 bases). The germline CDR1 and CDR2 sequences are SQVTM and ANQGSEA. This CDR3 has 15 residues. Trimming stripped 6 bases from V and 0 bases from J, with 14 bases between. The CDR3 coding sequence is TGCAGCGTAGCCAGCGGCACGGCGAACACCGGGGAGCTGTTTTTT. It specifies CSVASGTANTGELFF.

With regard to this clonotype: Compared with germline, one end of the junction differs, possibly owing to a read error. The V and J genes are TRBV29-1 and TRBJ2-1; 10 bases line up with TRBD1. Germline CDR1 SQVTM, CDR2 ANQGSEA. The CDR3 is 15 amino acids. CDR3 bases: TGCAGCGTTAGGGACAGGGGAGAATCCTTCAATGAGCAGTTCTTC. Protein sequence: CSVRDRGESFNEQFF.

The genes are TRBV7-9 and TRBJ1-2; no definite D call. The CDR3 contains 16 residues. Germline lookup yields CDR1 SEHNR and CDR2 FQNEAQ (reference sequence). V lost 2 bases and J 4 bases, leaving 17 bases between the germline ends. CDR3 sequence: CASSLLVGPTGYGYTF. The CDR3 DNA follows: TGTGCCAGCAGCTTACTAGTAGGCCCTACTGGCTATGGCTACACCTTC.

A few counts support this clonotype. V gene TRBV3-1 combines with J gene TRBJ2-7; tentative D call: TRBD2 (6 bases). V was shortened by 3 bases and J by 7 bases, with 13 bases between the two germline ends. The germline CDR1 and CDR2 sequences are LGHDT and YNNKEL (reference sequence). The CDR3 runs 13 residues. The CDR3 here is CASSHSTGVEQYF. In DNA, the CDR3 is TGTGCCAGCAGCCACTCCACGGGAGTTGAGCAGTACTTC.

This chain joins TRBV27 and TRBJ2-1; perhaps TRBD1 as D (7 bases). CDR1 is MNHEY and CDR2 is SMNVEV in the germline V gene (reference sequence). This CDR3 contains 15 residues. V was trimmed by 10 bases and J by 9 bases, leaving 25 bases between them. The CDR3 reads CATNRGAGGLGEQFF. In DNA, the CDR3 is TGTGCCACCAATCGAGGCGCAGGGGGACTTGGTGAGCAGTTCTTC.

This clonotype was seen many times. The DNA for the CDR3 is TGCGCCAGCAGCCAAGAAGGAGGGGTAGATACGCAGTATTTT. Translated, it gives CASSQEGGVDTQYF. This chain joins TRBV4-1 and TRBJ2-3; possible D gene TRBD2, 6 bases. The CDR3 extends over 14 amino acids. V lost 0 bases, J lost 5 bases, and 9 bases lay in between. The germline gives CDR1 MGHRA, CDR2 YSYEKL.

This clonotype was observed a few times. The rearrangement uses TRBV20-1 and TRBJ2-7; D gene ambiguous. The CDR3 length is 13 residues. The germline gives CDR1 DFQATT, CDR2 SNEGSKA (reference sequence). V lost 4 bases to trimming and J lost 2 bases, with 12 bases between them. This CDR3 reads CSAKYQEPYEQYF. The CDR3, as DNA: TGCAGTGCTAAATACCAGGAACCCTACGAGCAGTACTTC.

This clonotype came up a few times. V usage is TRBV25-1 and J usage is TRBJ1-2; possible D gene TRBD1, 6 bases. The CDR3 has 11 amino acids. V lost 10 bases, J lost 7 bases, and 13 bases lay in between. Germline loops: CDR1 MGHDK, CDR2 SYGVNS. CDR3 in amino acids: CATSGRGGYTF. For the CDR3, the DNA is TGTGCCACCTCGGGCAGGGGTGGCTACACCTTC.

On this clonotype itself: A much larger clone sits a single nucleotide away, making a read error possible. This rearrangement joins TRBV9 to TRBJ2-3; D is undetermined. In germline, CDR1 is SGDLS, CDR2 YYNGEE. Trimming shortened V by 3 bases and J by 5 bases, and 4 bases separated the two germline ends. The CDR3 has 11 amino acids. The CDR3 nucleotides read TGTGCCAGCAGCGCGGGAGATACGCAGTATTTT. It codes for CASSAGDTQYF. Drawing the rest from reference TRBV9 and TRBJ2-3, the complete variable domain is DSGVTQTPKHLITATGQRVTLRCSPRSGDLSVYWYQQSLDQGLQFLIQYYNGEERAKGNILERFSAQQFPDLHSELNLSSLELGDSALYFCASSAGDTQYFGPGTRLTVL.

This chain connects TRBV5-6 to TRBJ2-7; D is possibly TRBD1 or TRBD2 (5 bases each). The CDR3 spans 16 residues. CDR1 and CDR2 from the germline V gene are SGHDT and YYEEEE. V lost 4 bases and J lost 6, with 23 bases in between. CDR3 DNA sequence: TGTGCCAGCAGCCCACAGTTTTACAGCCCGGGACGCGAGCAGTACTTC. Its protein is CASSPQFYSPGREQYF.

CDR3 sequence (DNA): TGTGCCAGCACAGAACACCTCCCCAATGAGCAGTTCTTC. This codes for CASTEHLPNEQFF. The V and J genes are TRBV2 and TRBJ2-1; D uncertain. Germline CDR1 is SNHLY and CDR2 is FYNNEI. V was pared by 7 bases and J by 6 bases, with 13 bases between. The CDR3 is 13 residues long.

This clonotype was seen a handful of times. The gene calls are TRBV12-3 or TRBV12-4 and TRBJ2-1; TRBD2 matches at 11 bases. This CDR3 is 16 amino acids long. J lost 6 bases, V lost 5 bases, and 9 bases had no gene match. This CDR3 is CASSLLAGGPSNEQFF. In nucleotides, the CDR3 is TGTGCCAGCAGTCTGTTAGCGGGAGGGCCTTCCAATGAGCAGTTCTTC.

This rearrangement joins TRBV4-3 to TRBJ1-2, with D possibly matching TRBD1 (5 bases). V dropped 1 base and J dropped 4 bases, with 10 bases sitting between them. The CDR3 is 14 residues long. CDR1 and CDR2 (germline): LGHNA, YSLEER. CDR3 coding DNA: TGCGCCAGCAGCCAAGGGAGGGGCGCCTATGGCTACACCTTC. Amino acids: CASSQGRGAYGYTF.

There are a few counts of this clonotype. The J gene is TRBJ2-1, the V gene TRBV6-1; 8 bases match TRBD2. From germline, CDR1 is MNHNS and CDR2 SASEGT. The CDR3 runs 16 residues. Trimming took 4 bases from V and 1 from J; bases not matched to a gene: 6. CDR3 sequence reads: CASSVIAGKSYNEQFF. In DNA, the CDR3 is TGTGCCAGCAGTGTCATAGCGGGGAAATCCTACAATGAGCAGTTCTTC.

Many counts were recorded for this clonotype. The CDR3 sequence is CASSYTQGEGYGYTF. The CDR3 bases are TGTGCCAGCAGTTACACCCAGGGGGAGGGCTATGGCTACACCTTC. The rearrangement links TRBV12-3 or TRBV12-4 to TRBJ1-2; 7 bases agree with TRBD1. The CDR3 has 15 amino acids. J gave up 4 bases and V 4 bases, and 9 bases lay outside the gene matches.

Only one count was recorded for this clonotype. This chain uses TRBV9 with TRBJ1-1, with D possibly being TRBD1 (6 bases). CDR3 size: 14 residues. Germline V gives CDR1 SGDLS, CDR2 YYNGEE. V was pared by 4 bases and J by 5 bases, with 15 bases between. In nucleotides, the CDR3 is TGTGCCAGCAGCCCGTATTCAGGGGAGACTGAAGCTTTCTTT. Translated: CASSPYSGETEAFF. Full variable domain (outside the CDR3, taken from reference TRBV9 and TRBJ1-1): DSGVTQTPKHLITATGQRVTLRCSPRSGDLSVYWYQQSLDQGLQFLIQYYNGEERAKGNILERFSAQQFPDLHSELNLSSLELGDSALYFCASSPYSGETEAFFGQGTRLTVV.

This clonotype came up once. V and J are TRBV7-6 and TRBJ2-1; 14 bases map to TRBD2. V dropped 7 bases and J dropped 6; count of bases not matched to a gene: 14. Germline V gene data show CDR1 as SGHVS and CDR2 as FNYEAQ. The CDR3 runs to 18 residues. The CDR3 sequence: CASTPPGLAGGPVNEQFF. The CDR3 region has the DNA TGTGCCAGCACCCCCCCCGGACTAGCGGGGGGTCCCGTCAATGAGCAGTTCTTC.

This clonotype appeared many times. The chain recombines TRBV28 with TRBJ2-1, with D perhaps matching TRBD2 (5 bases). Looked up from germline, CDR1 is MDHEN and CDR2 is SYDVKM. V gave up 1 base and J gave up 0 bases, with 13 bases separating them. The CDR3 runs 17 residues. Here the CDR3 DNA reads TGTGCCAGCAGTTTATTGGGCAGCGGCAGCTCCTACAATGAGCAGTTCTTC. This codes for CASSLLGSGSSYNEQFF.